Listed below are T cell receptor beta chains from one sample, sequenced in a study of OX40 agonist ivuxolimab in advanced cancers. Only in-frame clones appear in the TCRdb table, and some are missing; sequencing was by immunoSEQ multiplex PCR. Found here are tens of thousands of clones, 75% to 85% of them singletons; the top ten hold about 30%. This specimen consisted of CD4+ or CD8+ T cells sorted from blood, obtained in a trial of the OX40 agonist ivuxolimab. These receptors came from an adult with an advanced solid tumor such as melanoma, head and neck, liver or kidney cancer. CDR3s include the opening cysteine and the closing phenylalanine or tryptophan. Each record gives: D gene, V gene, J gene, clone size, CDR3 DNA, CDR3 protein. A D gene is named only where the DNA matches it firmly. Size tells how often a clone was seen (once, few, many) or the class of an expanded clone, and some rows leave it out.

D: TRBD1; V: TRBV7-3; J: TRBJ2-1; size: .; DNA: TGTGCCAGCAGCTTCGGGACAGGGAGGGAGGAGCAGTTCTTC; CDR3: CASSFGTGREEQFF
D: .; V: TRBV19; J: TRBJ2-7; size: few; DNA: TGTGCCACCGAGGACGGTTACGAGCAGTACTTC; CDR3: CATEDGYEQYF
D: .; V: TRBV2; J: TRBJ2-2; size: .; DNA: TGTGCCAGCAATTTCCTAGCAGTATCTACCGGGGAGCTGTTTTTT; CDR3: CASNFLAVSTGELFF
D: TRBD1; V: TRBV6-1; J: TRBJ1-1; size: .; DNA: TGTGCCAGCAGTGGGCCAGGGGGTATCACTGAAGCTTTCTTT; CDR3: CASSGPGGITEAFF
D: TRBD2; V: TRBV15; J: TRBJ2-1; size: .; DNA: TGTGCCACCAGCAGAGACTTACTAGCGGGAGGGCCTACTGTGGATGAGCAGTTCTTC; CDR3: CATSRDLLAGGPTVDEQFF
D: .; V: TRBV2; J: TRBJ1-2; size: .; DNA: TGTGCCAGCAGTGGTGCGGGGAACTATGGCTACACCTTC; CDR3: CASSGAGNYGYTF
D: .; V: TRBV19; J: TRBJ2-2; size: few; DNA: TGTGCCAGTAGTATAGCGACAGCGAACACCGGGGAGCTGTTTTTT; CDR3: CASSIATANTGELFF
D: .; V: TRBV19; J: TRBJ1-1; size: .; DNA: TGTGCCAGTACCATATGCTGGTGCAGGAACACTGAAGCTTTCTTT; CDR3: CASTICWCRNTEAFF
D: .; V: TRBV9; J: TRBJ2-3; size: .; DNA: TGTGCCAGCAGCGACGCAGGGCCAGGCTTTCTGTATTTT; CDR3: CASSDAGPGFLYF
D: .; V: TRBV4-1; J: TRBJ1-5; size: .; DNA: TGCGCCAGCAGCCATGAGTGGGGTCAGCCCCAGCATTTT; CDR3: CASSHEWGQPQHF
D: TRBD2; V: TRBV5-1; J: TRBJ2-3; size: .; DNA: TGCGCCAGCAGCCCGCGACTAGCGGGGGGCTACACAGATACGCAGTATTTT; CDR3: CASSPRLAGGYTDTQYF
D: .; V: TRBV5-1; J: TRBJ1-2; size: .; DNA: TGCGCCAGCAGCTTGGACGTCCCGGACAGTAATGGCTACACCTTC; CDR3: CASSLDVPDSNGYTF
D: .; V: TRBV27; J: TRBJ2-1; size: few; DNA: TGTGCCAGCAGTTTAACAGGGAGCTCCTACAATGAGCAGTTCTTC; CDR3: CASSLTGSSYNEQFF
D: TRBD1; V: TRBV4-1; J: TRBJ1-5; size: few; DNA: TGCGCCAGCAGCCAAGAGTCGACAGGGTATCAGCCCCAGCATTTT; CDR3: CASSQESTGYQPQHF
D: TRBD2; V: TRBV9; J: TRBJ2-5; size: .; DNA: TGTGCCAGCAGCTCCTCCGGGACTAGCGGTCAAGAGACCCAGTACTTC; CDR3: CASSSSGTSGQETQYF
D: .; V: TRBV9; J: TRBJ2-5; size: .; DNA: TGTGCCAGCAGCGAGGGGACACGCCAGGTAGAGACCCAGTACTTC; CDR3: CASSEGTRQVETQYF
D: .; V: TRBV5-5; J: TRBJ2-1; size: .; DNA: TGTGCCAGCAGCTTGGACGGGAGCTCCTACAATGAGCAGTTCTTC; CDR3: CASSLDGSSYNEQFF
D: TRBD2; V: TRBV2; J: TRBJ2-7; size: .; DNA: TGTGCCAGCAGTGAAAGAGGGACTAGCGGATACTCCTACGAGCAGTACTTC; CDR3: CASSERGTSGYSYEQYF
D: .; V: TRBV7-8; J: TRBJ2-1; size: .; DNA: TGTGCCAGTCATATCGGGCAGGGGGGCAATGAGCAGTTCTTC; CDR3: CASHIGQGGNEQFF
D: TRBD2; V: TRBV9; J: TRBJ2-3; size: .; DNA: TGTGCCAGCAGCGTAGTTGAACTAGCGGGGGATACGCAGTATTTT; CDR3: CASSVVELAGDTQYF
D: .; V: TRBV28; J: TRBJ2-5; size: .; DNA: TGTGCCAGCATCCCCTTAGATCGTCAAGAGACCCAGTACTTC; CDR3: CASIPLDRQETQYF
D: .; V: TRBV9; J: TRBJ2-6; size: .; DNA: TGTGCCAGCAGCGTAGGGGGGTCTGGGGCCAACGTCCTGACTTTC; CDR3: CASSVGGSGANVLTF
D: .; V: TRBV4-1; J: TRBJ2-1; size: .; DNA: TGCGCCAGCAGCCAAGATGAGGGGGGCTCCTACAATGAGCAGTTCTTC; CDR3: CASSQDEGGSYNEQFF
D: .; V: TRBV5-4; J: TRBJ2-7; size: .; DNA: TGTGCCAGCACCTCTGGGGTAAACGAGCAGTACTTC; CDR3: CASTSGVNEQYF
D: .; V: TRBV5-1; J: TRBJ1-1; size: once; DNA: TGCGCCAGCAGCTTGGAAGCGGACACTGAAGCTTTCTTT; CDR3: CASSLEADTEAFF
D: TRBD1; V: TRBV6-5; J: TRBJ1-2; size: once; DNA: TGTGCCAGCAGTTTAGGGACAGAAGAAATAAGTTATGGCTACACCTTC; CDR3: CASSLGTEEISYGYTF
D: .; V: TRBV27; J: TRBJ1-5; size: once; DNA: TGTGCCAGCAGTTTATCGCTGGATAGCAATCAGCCCCAGCATTTT; CDR3: CASSLSLDSNQPQHF
D: .; V: TRBV5-6; J: TRBJ2-7; size: .; DNA: TGTGCCAGCAGCTACAGCTCCTACGAGCAGTACTTC; CDR3: CASSYSSYEQYF
D: TRBD1; V: TRBV7-9; J: TRBJ1-5; size: .; DNA: TGTGCCAGCAGCGGTGCCACAGGGGGCGGCCAGCCCCAGCATTTT; CDR3: CASSGATGGGQPQHF
D: .; V: TRBV29-1; J: TRBJ1-2; size: .; DNA: TGCAGCGTTGGGTGGGGGAACTCTAATGGCTACACCTTC; CDR3: CSVGWGNSNGYTF
D: TRBD2; V: TRBV7-3; J: TRBJ2-1; size: .; DNA: TGTGCCAGCAGCTTCGCGGGGGGCCCCTACAATGAGCAGTTCTTC; CDR3: CASSFAGGPYNEQFF
D: TRBD1; V: TRBV7-9; J: TRBJ1-5; size: .; DNA: TGTGCCAGCAGCGACAGGGGAGGGAGCAATCAGCCCCAGCATTTT; CDR3: CASSDRGGSNQPQHF
D: TRBD2; V: TRBV7-9; J: TRBJ2-5; size: .; DNA: TGTGCCAGCAGCTTAGCGGGAGGGCAAAGAGAGACCCAGTACTTC; CDR3: CASSLAGGQRETQYF
D: .; V: TRBV6-4; J: TRBJ2-1; size: .; DNA: TGTGCCAGCAGTGACTCGTCGGGAGCCTACAATGAGCAGTTCTTC; CDR3: CASSDSSGAYNEQFF
D: .; V: TRBV5-6; J: TRBJ2-1; size: .; DNA: TGTGCCAGCAGGCACAGTGAAACCTACAATGAGCAGTTCTTC; CDR3: CASRHSETYNEQFF
D: .; V: TRBV18; J: TRBJ2-4; size: .; DNA: TGTGCCAGCTCACCAATTGGGGGGGCAAACATTCAGTACTTC; CDR3: CASSPIGGANIQYF
D: TRBD1; V: TRBV29-1; J: TRBJ2-7; size: .; DNA: TGCAGCGTTGAAATCCCGGGACAGGGGGCCTACGAGCAGTACTTC; CDR3: CSVEIPGQGAYEQYF
D: .; V: TRBV14; J: TRBJ2-7; size: .; DNA: TGTGCCAGCAGCTATGGACAGGGAGGGACCTACGAGCAGTACTTC; CDR3: CASSYGQGGTYEQYF
D: .; V: TRBV29-1; J: TRBJ2-7; size: .; DNA: TGCAGCGTTGAAGGTCAGGGTATCTACGAGCAGTACTTC; CDR3: CSVEGQGIYEQYF
D: TRBD2; V: TRBV7-6; J: TRBJ2-5; size: .; DNA: TGTGCCAGCAGCTTAGAGGGGCCCCCGACTAGCGGGAGACAAAAGACCCAGTACTTC; CDR3: CASSLEGPPTSGRQKTQYF
D: .; V: TRBV30; J: TRBJ2-5; size: .; DNA: TGTGCCTGGAGTGTATTAGCGACATGGGAGACCCAGTACTTC; CDR3: CAWSVLATWETQYF
D: .; V: TRBV6-1; J: TRBJ1-5; size: .; DNA: TGTGCCACCAAAAGCAGGGGCGATAGCAATCAGCCCCAGCATTTT; CDR3: CATKSRGDSNQPQHF
D: .; V: TRBV11-3; J: TRBJ2-7; size: .; DNA: TGTGCCAGCAGCCCGGTCGGGGGTCGGTCCTACGAGCAGTACTTC; CDR3: CASSPVGGRSYEQYF
D: TRBD2; V: TRBV28; J: TRBJ2-7; size: .; DNA: TGTGCCAGCAGTCCCTCCAGACTAGCGGGTTACGAGCAGTACTTC; CDR3: CASSPSRLAGYEQYF
D: .; V: TRBV21-1; J: TRBJ1-6; size: .; DNA: TGTGCCAGCAGCAAAGATTCACCCCTCCACTTT; CDR3: CASSKDSPLHF
D: TRBD1; V: TRBV13; J: TRBJ2-1; size: .; DNA: TGTGCCAGCAGCTTAGTTACAGGGGTAGGCGGTGAGCAGTTCTTC; CDR3: CASSLVTGVGGEQFF
D: .; V: TRBV14; J: TRBJ2-7; size: once; DNA: TGTGCCAGCAGGGTTGAATTAGCTGACTACGAGCAGTACTTC; CDR3: CASRVELADYEQYF
D: .; V: TRBV11-2; J: TRBJ2-2; size: .; DNA: TGTGCCAGCAGCCCTCTAGCAGGAGGTGGAACCGGGGAGCTGTTTTTT; CDR3: CASSPLAGGGTGELFF
D: TRBD2; V: TRBV6-6; J: TRBJ2-5; size: .; DNA: TGTGCCAGCAGTTACTCTAGCGGGAGTTCACAAGAGACCCAGTACTTC; CDR3: CASSYSSGSSQETQYF
D: .; V: TRBV5-5; J: TRBJ1-6; size: .; DNA: TGTGCCAGCTCTCAAGGGTATAATTCACCCCTCCACTTT; CDR3: CASSQGYNSPLHF
D: .; V: TRBV13; J: TRBJ2-7; size: few; DNA: TGTGCCAGCAGCCTGGGGCCCAGCTCCTACGAGCAGTACTTC; CDR3: CASSLGPSSYEQYF
D: .; V: TRBV6-5; J: TRBJ1-1; size: medium-sized; DNA: TGTGCCAGCAGCCCAGACAGCTACACTGAAGCTTTCTTT; CDR3: CASSPDSYTEAFF